The rows below give T cell receptor beta chains drawn from one sample of a study of a mutant IDH1 vaccine in newly diagnosed glioma. Antigen specificity for these receptors is unknown. Produced via immunoSEQ multiplex PCR; TCRdb's table is partial and in-frame only. In the table there are 50,000 to 75,000 clones, approximately 79% of which are singletons. Source: PBMCs, taken from a glioma patient whose treatment included an IDH1 peptide vaccine. The receptor set was obtained from a woman aged 50 to 60 with glioma. CDR3s include the opening cysteine and the closing phenylalanine or tryptophan. D genes are given only for firm matches. Expanded clones are given a class, and other clones once, few, many or no size at all.

D gene	V gene	J gene	clone size	CDR3 DNA	CDR3 protein
TRBD1	TRBV19	TRBJ1-5	NA	TGTGCCAGTACCCTTACAGGGGGCGGGCAGCCCCAGCATTTT	CASTLTGGGQPQHF
NA	TRBV2	TRBJ2-7	once	TGTGCCAGCAGCATTGCCGGGACAAATTCCTACGAGCAGTACTTC	CASSIAGTNSYEQYF
TRBD2	TRBV9	TRBJ2-5	NA	TGTGCCAGCAGCGCCGGACTAGCGGGGGTGGAGACCCAGTACTTC	CASSAGLAGVETQYF
NA	TRBV25-1	TRBJ1-3	once	TGTGCCAGCAGTGCCCCGGCCGGGAGGGGAAACACCATATATTTT	CASSAPAGRGNTIYF
NA	TRBV30	TRBJ2-5	NA	TGTGCCTGGGGCCGAGAGGAGACCCAGTACTTC	CAWGREETQYF
TRBD1	TRBV9	TRBJ1-2	NA	TGTGCCAGCAGCGTAAACCGGGACAGGGTGTTTCATGGCTACACCTTC	CASSVNRDRVFHGYTF
TRBD2	TRBV7-3	TRBJ2-1	NA	TGTGCCAGCAGCTCGCGTCCAAGCGGGGGGGGCGATGAGCAGTTCTTC	CASSSRPSGGGDEQFF
NA	TRBV5-4	TRBJ2-3	NA	TGTGCCAGCAGCCCCGAACTCGTTGGTACGCAGTATTTT	CASSPELVGTQYF
NA	TRBV15	TRBJ2-5	NA	TGTGCCACCAGCAGACAGGAGACCCAGTACTTC	CATSRQETQYF
NA	TRBV2	TRBJ2-7	NA	TGTGCCAGCAGTGAGCCCTACCAGGGTCGCAACGAGCAGTACTTC	CASSEPYQGRNEQYF
TRBD1	TRBV28	TRBJ1-3	once	TGTGCCAGCAGTTCACAGGGGGCTGGAAACACCATATATTTT	CASSSQGAGNTIYF
TRBD2	TRBV7-2	TRBJ2-5	NA	TGTGCCAGCAGCTTAGCGAGCGGGGGGGAAGGGGAGACCCAGTACTTC	CASSLASGGEGETQYF
NA	TRBV5-1	TRBJ1-2	once	TGCGCCAGCAGCCGGCTGGGGAGGCCTAACTATGGCTACACCTTC	CASSRLGRPNYGYTF
NA	TRBV7-9	TRBJ1-1	NA	TGTGCCAGCAGCACAGGGACGGAGAACACTGAAGCTTTCTTT	CASSTGTENTEAFF
NA	TRBV18	TRBJ1-2	NA	TGTGCCAGCTCACCAGACAGGAACTATGGCTACACCTTC	CASSPDRNYGYTF
NA	TRBV5-1	TRBJ1-1	few	TGCGCCAGCAGCTTCCGACAGATGAACACTGAAGCTTTCTTT	CASSFRQMNTEAFF
TRBD1	TRBV30	TRBJ1-6	NA	TGTGCCTGGGGGACAGTGGGTTATAATTCACCCCTCCACTTT	CAWGTVGYNSPLHF
NA	TRBV4-1	TRBJ1-2	once	TGCGCCAGCAGCCAAGATAGTCTTCTAGGTGGCTACACCTTC	CASSQDSLLGGYTF
NA	TRBV7-3	TRBJ2-2	NA	TGTGCCAGCAGCTTATCAGGGGACACCGGGGAGCTGTTTTTT	CASSLSGDTGELFF
TRBD1	TRBV4-1	TRBJ2-1	NA	TGCGCCAGCAGCCCCAGACAGGGAGTCGACAATGAGCAGTTCTTC	CASSPRQGVDNEQFF
NA	TRBV4-3	TRBJ1-2	NA	TGCGCCAGCAGCCAAGATACAGGGAAGATATATGGCTACACCTTC	CASSQDTGKIYGYTF
NA	TRBV7-6	TRBJ1-1	few	TGTGCCAGCAGCTCGGGACAGAACACTGAAGCTTTCTTT	CASSSGQNTEAFF
NA	TRBV7-9	TRBJ1-2	NA	TGTGCCAGCAGCAGTAATGGACAGCCTTATGGCTACACCTTC	CASSSNGQPYGYTF
NA	TRBV28	TRBJ1-3	NA	TGTGCCAGCTGTAGTCCTGGAAACACCATATATTTT	CASCSPGNTIYF
TRBD2	TRBV5-1	TRBJ2-1	NA	TGCGCCAGCTCAGAGCGGGGGAGCTCCTACAATGAGCAGTTCTTC	CASSERGSSYNEQFF
NA	TRBV19	TRBJ1-5	once	TGTGCCAGTAGTATAGGATACAGGTCAGGGCAGCCCCAGCATTTT	CASSIGYRSGQPQHF
NA	TRBV7-6	TRBJ2-7	few	TGTGCCAGCAGCCTGCTGCTGGGGGAACAATCCTACGAGCAGTACTTC	CASSLLLGEQSYEQYF
NA	TRBV14	TRBJ2-5	NA	TGTGCCAGCAGCCAACAAGAGACCCAGTACTTC	CASSQQETQYF
NA	TRBV2	TRBJ2-7	once	TGTGCCAGCTTACCGGGGAACTACGAGCAGTACTTC	CASLPGNYEQYF
NA	TRBV4-3	TRBJ2-2	NA	TGCGCCAGCAGCCAGGGACCGAAGGACACCGGGGAGCTGTTTTTT	CASSQGPKDTGELFF
NA	TRBV19	TRBJ1-1	few	TGTGCCAGTAGTATGGTCCCAGGGGAAGGTACTGAAGCTTTCTTT	CASSMVPGEGTEAFF
TRBD2	TRBV7-3	TRBJ2-7	NA	TGTGCCAGCAGCTTACGGGGGGGCCGCGACGAGCAGTACTTC	CASSLRGGRDEQYF
NA	TRBV6-5	TRBJ1-2	once	TGTGCCAGCAGTTACGGGCAGGTTTATGGCTACACCTTC	CASSYGQVYGYTF
NA	TRBV21-1	TRBJ2-2	NA	TGTGCCAGCAGCAACCGAACTAGCGAAGTAGGGGAGCTGTTTTTT	CASSNRTSEVGELFF
NA	TRBV4-1	TRBJ1-5	NA	TGCGCCAGCAGCCTCCATCGGGAGTTACTTCAGCCCCAGCATTTT	CASSLHRELLQPQHF
NA	TRBV11-2	TRBJ2-7	NA	TGTGCCAGCAGCCCGTACCGGGGGGAGCAGTACTTC	CASSPYRGEQYF
NA	TRBV6-6	TRBJ2-2	once	TGTGCCAGCACTACCCGGGCTTCGGGGGACACCGGGGAGCTGTTTTTT	CASTTRASGDTGELFF
NA	TRBV21-1	TRBJ1-5	NA	TGTGCCAGCAGCAAAGCGGGGCAGCCTGATCAGCCCCAGCATTTT	CASSKAGQPDQPQHF
NA	TRBV10-3	TRBJ1-1	once	TGTGCCATCAGCATACAGCTGATGAACACTGAAGCTTTCTTT	CAISIQLMNTEAFF
NA	TRBV10-3	TRBJ2-1	NA	TGTGCCATCAGTGAAGCCCCCACTACGGACTCCTACAATGAGCAGTTCTTC	CAISEAPTTDSYNEQFF
TRBD1	TRBV7-2	TRBJ2-7	NA	TGTGCCAGCAGGCGAACCGGGACAGCCTACGAGCAGTACTTC	CASRRTGTAYEQYF
NA	TRBV11-2	TRBJ2-2	NA	TGTGCCAGCAGAACACTGTCGGCTCCCACCGGGGAGCTGTTTTTT	CASRTLSAPTGELFF
NA	TRBV5-6	TRBJ1-2	NA	TGTGCCAGCAGCTTAGGTGAAGGTATCTATGGCTACACCTTC	CASSLGEGIYGYTF
TRBD1	TRBV5-4	TRBJ2-7	few	TGTGCCAGCAGCCGAGCGGGACAGGGTCCCTACGAGCAGTACTTC	CASSRAGQGPYEQYF
NA	TRBV2	TRBJ1-1	few	TGTGCCAGCCTTGGGGGGATGCTGAGGGGTGAAGCTTTCTTT	CASLGGMLRGEAFF
NA	TRBV7-9	TRBJ1-2	few	TGTGCCAGCAGACACGATGGACAGATCTATGGCTACACCTTC	CASRHDGQIYGYTF
TRBD1	TRBV19	TRBJ1-6	NA	TGTGCCAGTAGTATCGGAGGGACAGGGGACTCACCCCTCCACTTT	CASSIGGTGDSPLHF
NA	TRBV9	TRBJ2-1	NA	TGTGCCAGCAGCGTAGAGGGACTCTACAATGAGCAGTTCTTC	CASSVEGLYNEQFF
NA	TRBV4-1	TRBJ2-2	NA	TGCGCCAGCAGCCAAGTAGGGTACACCGGGGAGCTGTTTTTT	CASSQVGYTGELFF
TRBD1	TRBV2	TRBJ2-3	NA	TGTGCCAGCAGTCCCGGGACAGGGGGCCCAGATACGCAGTATTTT	CASSPGTGGPDTQYF